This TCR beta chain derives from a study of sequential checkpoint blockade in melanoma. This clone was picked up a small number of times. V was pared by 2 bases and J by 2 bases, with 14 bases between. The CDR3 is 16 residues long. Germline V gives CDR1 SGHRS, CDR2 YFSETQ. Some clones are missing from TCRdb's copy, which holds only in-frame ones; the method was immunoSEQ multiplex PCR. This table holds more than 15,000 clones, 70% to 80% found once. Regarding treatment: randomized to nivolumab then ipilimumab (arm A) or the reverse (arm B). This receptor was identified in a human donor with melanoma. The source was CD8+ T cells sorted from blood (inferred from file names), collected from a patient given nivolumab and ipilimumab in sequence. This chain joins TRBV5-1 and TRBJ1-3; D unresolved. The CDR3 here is CASSLSAGLTGNTIYF. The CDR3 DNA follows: TGCGCCAGCAGCTTATCGGCAGGACTAACTGGAAACACCATATATTTT.